This entry lists 10 T cell receptor delta chains sequenced from one sample in a study of γδ T cells in repeated Plasmodium falciparum infection. Gammadelta T cells were flow-sorted from PBMC into Vgamma9/Vdelta2+ and Vdelta2-negative populations for bulk analysis. TCRdb called clones from the multiplex PCR reads again using CATT. Of 40,000 to 55,000 delta-chain clones listed, 1.9% are singletons. Sequencing was carried out using gamma-delta T cells from blood. Every receptor here comes from a pool of human donors (malaria-infected and uninfected, not separated).

Many counts were recorded for this clone. The TCRdb record carries a much larger clone's protein, which differs from this DNA's translation at residue 11; a read error is the likely cause, and the protein listed here is the DNA translation. The V gene is TRAV38-2/DV8, the J gene TRDJ1; 8 nucleotides agree with TRDD3. TCRdb lists no J gene, so it was determined here by aligning the DNA to germline. The CDR3 is 23 amino acids. Trimming at V came to 1 base and at J to 0 bases, leaving 26 bases not matched to a gene. Germline loops: CDR1 TSESDYY, CDR2 QEAYKQQN. This CDR3 reads CAYRSRRPQTTRGYTEYTDKLIF. The CDR3 DNA is TGTGCTTATAGGAGCCGCCGACCCCAAACCACCCGGGGATACACCGAGTACACCGATAAACTCATCTTT.

This clone appeared many times. This likely reflects a read error, since a far larger clone is one base away. Different DNA sequences within this sample yield the same CDR3. The chain is built from TRDV2 and TRDJ1; 11 bases agree with TRDD3. No J segment appears in TCRdb, so it was assigned here by matching the sequence to germline. The CDR3 sequence is 16 residues long. The germline V gene has CDR1 GEAIGNYY and CDR2 EKD. The CDR3 loop reads CACDPVSGGYNDKLIF. The CDR3 DNA sequence: TGCGCCTGTGACCCTGTCTCTGGGGGATACAACGATAAACTCATCTTT.

On this clone itself: The protein given by TCRdb reflects a much larger clone and differs at residue 15 from this DNA's translation, likely from a read error; the protein shown is the DNA's translation. The chain links TRDV1 to TRDJ1; D possibly corresponds to TRDD3 (6 bases). Since TCRdb gives no J gene, matching the DNA to germline was used here to assign it. The CDR3 covers 20 residues. The germline CDR1 and CDR2 sequences are TSWWSYY and QGS. Trimming removed 0 bases at V and 4 bases at J, with 27 bases between. The CDR3 nucleotides read TGTGCTCTTGGGGAACTTCAGGTCCGGGGATGCCCCTATTACATCGATAAACTCATCTTT. This translates into CALGELQVRGCPYYIDKLIF.

Of note for this clone: Translating this DNA gives a protein that differs at residue 3 from the TCRdb one, which belongs to a much larger clone; a read error is likely, and the protein shown is this translation. This chain links TRDV3 with TRDJ1, with 9 bases identical to TRDD3. No J gene is reported in TCRdb; it was inferred here by comparing the DNA with germline. After removal of 5 bases from V and 1 base from J, the junction contained 14 bases not matched to a gene. Germline V lookup: CDR1 TVYSNPD, CDR2 GDNSRS (reference sequence). The CDR3 is made up of 16 amino acids. CDR3 region: CAPPPFTGGPTDKLIF. For the CDR3, the DNA is TGTGCCCCCCCCCCGTTTACTGGGGGACCCACCGATAAACTCATCTTT.

In the case of this clone: The mismatch at residue 11 between this DNA's translation and the TCRdb protein of a much larger clone likely reflects a read error; the protein shown is translated from the DNA. The rearrangement uses TRDV1 and TRDJ1, with 7 bases fitting TRDD3. TCRdb offers no J gene call, so here the DNA was matched to germline to obtain one. Per germline, CDR1 TSWWSYY and CDR2 QGS. V was pared by 0 bases and J by 3 bases, with 19 bases of the junction left unmatched. The CDR3 spans 20 residues. For the CDR3, the DNA is TGTGCTCTTGGGGAACTAACCAATATCGTTGAGGGATACCACCCCGATAAACTCATCTTT. Encoded protein: CALGELTNIVEGYHPDKLIF.

There are many counts of this clone. This likely reflects a read error, since a far larger clone is one base away. Other DNA sequences in the sample encode the same CDR3. The CDR3 DNA sequence: TGTGCCTTAGCTTGGCCTTCCTCCCCGTACTGGGGGATCCTTCCTACCGATAAACTCATCTTC. It specifies CALAWPSSPYWGILPTDKLIF. The V segment is TRDV3, and no J call was made; the table's D call TRDD3 went unverified against the DNA. CDR3 length: 21 residues. In germline, CDR1 is TVYSNPD, CDR2 GDNSRS (reference sequence).

As to this clone: TCRdb assigns this DNA the protein of a much larger clone, which departs from its translation at residues 3 and 12; this likely reflects a read error, and the protein shown comes from translating the DNA. The chain carries TRDV2 and TRDJ1, with TRDD3 identical over 7 bases. The germline gives CDR1 GEAIGNYY, CDR2 EKD. The CDR3 sequence is 14 residues long. The CDR3 region has the DNA TGTGCCAGTGACTCACTGGGGACTACCGATAAACCCATCTTT. Translating it yields CASDSLGTTDKPIF.

As for this clone: The protein given by TCRdb reflects a much larger clone and differs at residue 14 from this DNA's translation, likely from a read error; the protein shown is the DNA's translation. V is TRDV1 and J is TRDJ1, with 12 bases fitting TRDD3. No J segment appears in TCRdb, so it was assigned here by matching the sequence to germline. V shed 5 bases, J shed 0 bases, and the junction held 19 bases outside the gene matches. The length of the CDR3 is 21 residues. CDR1 is TSWWSYY, CDR2 QGS, per germline. The CDR3 protein is CALGSCLPYWGIPHYTDKLIF. CDR3 in DNA: TGTGCTCTTGGGTCCTGCCTGCCGTACTGGGGGATACCACATTACACCGATAAACTCATCTTT.

A remark on this clone: The TCRdb protein, from a much larger clone, departs from this DNA's translation at residue 12, likely by read error; the protein shown derives from the DNA. This chain uses TRDV3 with TRDJ1; TRDD3 matches 7 bases. The J gene, absent from TCRdb, was called here by matching the DNA to germline. Germline values: CDR1 TVYSNPD, CDR2 GDNSRS (reference sequence). Germline trimming cut 0 bases from V and 0 bases from J; bases unmatched to any gene: 25. CDR3 length: 21 amino acids. In DNA form, the CDR3 reads TGTGCCTTTAGCTTTATAGAGACGGCCTACATCCTCTGGGGGGACACCGATAAACTCATCTTT. Translation: CAFSFIETAYILWGDTDKLIF.

Regarding this clone: The amino acid sequence in TCRdb belongs to a much larger clone and departs from this DNA's translation at residue 5, likely a sequencing read error; the sequence shown is translated from the DNA. In DNA form, the CDR3 reads TGTGCCTGTGACCTGTTAGACTGGGGGACAAACACCGATAAACTCATCTTT. Encoded protein: CACDLLDWGTNTDKLIF. The rearrangement uses TRDV2 and TRDJ1; 9 bases map to TRDD3. TCRdb carries no J gene annotation; the J gene was assigned here by matching the DNA with germline. With 3 bases clipped from V and 0 bases from J, the junction kept 10 bases outside the gene matches. The CDR3 contains 17 residues. CDR1 is GEAIGNYY and CDR2 is EKD in the germline V gene.